These 8 T cell receptor beta chains share one sample of origin, sequenced in a study of OX40 agonist ivuxolimab in advanced cancers. Assay used: immunoSEQ multiplex PCR; TCRdb lists only in-frame clones, some missing. Of around 11,000 clones listed, about 84% were seen once; the top ten hold less than 11%. The source was CD4+ or CD8+ T cells sorted from blood, collected in a trial of the OX40 agonist ivuxolimab. The receptors here all came from an adult with an advanced solid tumor such as melanoma, head and neck, liver or kidney cancer.

The chain has TRBV18 and TRBJ2-7; 8 bases align to TRBD1. CDR3 length: 17 residues. Germline lookup yields CDR1 KGHSH and CDR2 LQKENI. Germline trimming cut 2 bases from V and 3 bases from J; bases unmatched to any gene: 12. In DNA form, the CDR3 reads TGTGCCAGCTCACCAGACAGGGGACATCCCTTGGGCTACGAGCAGTACTTC. Protein product: CASSPDRGHPLGYEQYF. Combining the CDR3 with reference TRBV18 and TRBJ2-7 gives the whole variable domain NAGVMQNPRHLVRRRGQEARLRCSPMKGHSHVYWYRQLPEEGLKFMVYLQKENIIDESGMPKERFSAEFPKEGPSILRIQQVVRGDSAAYFCASSPDRGHPLGYEQYFGPGTRLTVT.

This clone is labeled medium-sized. Within the sample, other DNA sequences also encode this same CDR3. The chain is built from TRBV4-3 and TRBJ2-3; 8 bases are a match to TRBD2. The CDR3 is 17 residues long. J gave up 5 bases and V 0 bases, and 10 bases lay outside the gene matches. CDR1 is LGHNA and CDR2 is YSLEER in the germline V gene. The CDR3 DNA reads as TGCGCCAGCAGCCAAGATCAAGGACGCGGGAGGAGAGATACGCAGTATTTT. Its translation: CASSQDQGRGRRDTQYF.

V gene TRBV9 combines with J gene TRBJ2-7, with unresolved D. V was shortened by 0 bases and J by 5 bases, with 6 bases between the two germline ends. Per the germline V gene, CDR1 is SGDLS and CDR2 is YYNGEE. The CDR3 totals 12 residues. CDR3 in amino acids: CASSVGDHEQYF. The CDR3 DNA is TGTGCCAGCAGCGTAGGAGACCACGAGCAGTACTTC.

The V gene is TRBV4-3, the J gene TRBJ2-5; D not certain. The germline CDR1 and CDR2 sequences are LGHNA and YSLEER. Trimming took 0 bases from V and 5 from J, leaving 13 bases between them. The length of the CDR3 is 15 residues. CDR3 loop: CASSQDWLGYETQYF. As DNA, the CDR3 is TGCGCCAGCAGCCAAGATTGGTTAGGGTATGAGACCCAGTACTTC.

This clone was detected only once. CDR3 sequence (DNA): TGTGCCAGCAGCCCCGGGGGACTAGCGGGAGGGCGGGTGGATGAGCAGTTCTTC. Translation: CASSPGGLAGGRVDEQFF. The chain couples TRBV7-9 to TRBJ2-1, with 16 positions matching TRBD2. This CDR3 is 18 amino acids long. Germline CDR1 SEHNR, CDR2 FQNEAQ (reference sequence). V shed 5 bases and J 8 bases; nucleotides not matched to a gene: 12.

This clone appeared a few times. Other nucleotide sequences from this sample produce the same CDR3. The CDR3: CASSFGNTEAFF. The CDR3 region has the DNA TGTGCCAGCAGCTTCGGAAACACTGAAGCTTTCTTT. The rearrangement uses TRBV7-6 and TRBJ1-1, with unresolved D. V was trimmed by 3 bases and J by 2 bases, leaving 4 bases between them. Germline-derived CDR1 and CDR2 are SGHVS and FNYEAQ. The CDR3 is 12 amino acids.

Points on this clone: Possible read error: a much larger clone is one base away. The chain links TRBV4-1 to TRBJ2-1, with 9 bases lining up with TRBD2. Germline lookup yields CDR1 MGHRA and CDR2 YSYEKL. The CDR3 loop spans 14 amino acids. V shed 4 bases, J shed 6 bases, and the junction held 4 bases outside the gene matches. The CDR3 loop is CASSLGLAPNEQFF. The CDR3 DNA reads TGCGCCAGCAGCCTAGGACTAGCGCCCAATGAGCAGTTCTTC.

This clone was observed a single time. The chain couples TRBV7-9 to TRBJ2-2, with D tentatively TRBD2 (5 bases). Trimming pared 3 bases from V and 8 bases from J, leaving 10 bases between. CDR3 length: 13 residues. Germline V gives CDR1 SEHNR, CDR2 FQNEAQ (reference sequence). The CDR3: CASSFRETGELFF. The CDR3 DNA sequence: TGTGCCAGCAGCTTCCGGGAAACAGGGGAGCTGTTTTTT.